The 23 T cell receptor beta chains in this list originate from one sample, sequenced in a study of cytotoxic CD8 clonotypes in ibrutinib-treated CLL. Using immunoSEQ multiplex PCR, the repertoire was profiled, and TCRdb retains in-frame clones only, with some absent. The table lists approximately 320,000 clones, approximately 67% of them singletons, with 5% to 6.5% in the top ten. This specimen consisted of PBMCs, obtained after 36 months of ibrutinib treatment. These receptors all stem from a human donor with chronic lymphocytic leukemia.

This clone has just a few counts. V is TRBV19 and J is TRBJ1-2; TRBD1 matches at 11 bases. Germline CDR1 LNHDA, CDR2 SQIVND (reference sequence). This CDR3 is built from 15 residues. V lost 7 bases to trimming and J lost 8 bases; unmatched junction nucleotides: 12. The CDR3 coding sequence is TGTGCCAGTAACCCCGGACAGGGGGCGTTTGTCGGCTACACCTTC. The encoded protein is CASNPGQGAFVGYTF.

The chain links TRBV15 to TRBJ2-7; tentative D call: TRBD2 (7 bases). Between the trimmed V and J ends, which lost 9 bases and 3 bases, there was a span of 15 bases. CDR1 is LNHNV, CDR2 YYDKDF, per germline (reference sequence). This CDR3 is 13 amino acids long. The CDR3 nucleotides read TGTGCCACTGGGGGGGCGGAAGGCTACGAGCAGTACTTC. This gives the protein CATGGAEGYEQYF.

J is TRBJ2-1 and V is TRBV5-6; TRBD1 agrees at 7 bases. The CDR3 loop spans 16 amino acids. Germline V gene data show CDR1 as SGHDT and CDR2 as YYEEEE. Trimming took 3 bases from V and 3 from J; bases not matched to a gene: 9. The CDR3 loop reads CASSSNRDSFYNEQFF. CDR3 nucleotides: TGTGCCAGCAGCTCAAACCGGGACAGCTTCTACAATGAGCAGTTCTTC.

This chain links TRBV5-1 with TRBJ2-1; 14 nucleotides align to TRBD2. Trimming at V came to 4 bases and at J to 6 bases, leaving 12 bases not matched to a gene. The V gene's germline CDR1 is SGHRS and CDR2 YFSETQ. The CDR3 extends over 18 amino acids. CDR3 sequence: CASSPGLLGLAGVNEQFF. The DNA of the CDR3 is TGCGCCAGCAGCCCTGGGCTCCTGGGACTAGCGGGAGTCAATGAGCAGTTCTTC. The full variable domain, completed using reference TRBV5-1 and TRBJ2-1, is KAGVTQTPRYLIKTRGQQVTLSCSPISGHRSVSWYQQTPGQGLQFLFEYFSETQRNKGNFPGRFSGRQFSNSRSEMNVSTLELGDSALYLCASSPGLLGLAGVNEQFFGPGTRLTVL.

The chain employs TRBV18 and TRBJ1-4; D remains unclear. From germline, CDR1 is KGHSH and CDR2 LQKENI. The germline V and J ends were trimmed by 3 bases and 3 bases, with 8 bases remaining between them. The CDR3 has 14 amino acids. Here the CDR3 reads CASSPGRANEKLFF. The CDR3 DNA reads as TGTGCCAGCTCACCCGGCAGAGCTAATGAAAAACTGTTTTTT. Variable domain in full (rest from reference TRBV18 and TRBJ1-4): NAGVMQNPRHLVRRRGQEARLRCSPMKGHSHVYWYRQLPEEGLKFMVYLQKENIIDESGMPKERFSAEFPKEGPSILRIQQVVRGDSAAYFCASSPGRANEKLFFGSGTQLSVL.

The chain has TRBV19 and TRBJ1-4, with a tentative D call TRBD1 (5 bases). The CDR3 covers 13 residues. V was pared by 6 bases and J by 8 bases, with 13 bases between. CDR1 is LNHDA, CDR2 SQIVND, per germline (reference sequence). CDR3 DNA sequence: TGTGCCAGTAGCCGAGGGGCCGCCGAAAAACTGTTTTTT. It yields the protein CASSRGAAEKLFF.

This clone was counted a single time. The rearrangement links TRBV18 to TRBJ2-5, with 8 bases aligning to TRBD1. Germline CDR1 and CDR2: KGHSH and LQKENI. V was pared by 0 bases and J by 3 bases, with 6 bases of the junction left unmatched. The CDR3 is 16 residues long. The CDR3, as DNA: TGTGCCAGCTCACCACCGGTCGGGACAGGTGAAGAGACCCAGTACTTC. Its translation is CASSPPVGTGEETQYF.

A few counts support this clone. The CDR3 spells CASSREVSNQPQHF. The CDR3 nucleotides are TGTGCCAGCAGCAGGGAGGTTAGCAATCAGCCCCAGCATTTT. J is TRBJ1-5 and V is TRBV9; D call uncertain. The CDR3 contains 14 residues. With 4 bases removed from V and 0 bases from J, the gap between germline ends came to 8 bases. Germline lookup yields CDR1 SGDLS and CDR2 YYNGEE.

The chain couples TRBV7-9 to TRBJ2-1; the match to TRBD2 covers 14 bases. This CDR3 comprises 17 residues. V dropped 5 bases and J dropped 8; count of bases not matched to a gene: 11. Germline V gene sequence: CDR1 SEHNR, CDR2 FQNEAQ (reference sequence). CDR3 loop: CASSVRRLAGGSDEQFF. CDR3 DNA sequence: TGTGCCAGCAGCGTACGGCGACTAGCGGGAGGGAGTGATGAGCAGTTCTTC.

This chain uses TRBV9 with TRBJ2-5; TRBD2 matches at 7 bases. The trim removed 2 bases at V and 5 bases at J, leaving 9 bases unmatched. The length of the CDR3 is 15 residues. Germline CDR1 SGDLS, CDR2 YYNGEE. The CDR3 sequence is CASSVSGGSGETQYF. The CDR3 DNA reads TGTGCCAGCAGCGTCTCAGGCGGGAGCGGGGAGACCCAGTACTTC. Based on the CDR3 plus reference TRBV9 and TRBJ2-5, the full variable domain is DSGVTQTPKHLITATGQRVTLRCSPRSGDLSVYWYQQSLDQGLQFLIQYYNGEERAKGNILERFSAQQFPDLHSELNLSSLELGDSALYFCASSVSGGSGETQYFGPGTRLLVL.

The DNA for the CDR3 is TGTGCCAGCAGCCCAGCCGGGATATCAAACGAGCAGTACTTC. Translating it yields CASSPAGISNEQYF. This chain links TRBV28 with TRBJ2-7; D is possibly TRBD2 (5 bases). Trimming pared 6 bases from V and 5 bases from J, leaving 17 bases between. Germline values: CDR1 MDHEN, CDR2 SYDVKM. The CDR3 extends over 14 amino acids.

This chain uses TRBV28 with TRBJ1-2; D gene uncertain. There are 11 residues in the CDR3. Trimming pared 9 bases from V and 0 bases from J, leaving 5 bases between. CDR1 is MDHEN and CDR2 is SYDVKM in the germline V gene. CDR3 coding DNA: TGTGCCAGTCTTACTAACTATGGCTACACCTTC. This encodes CASLTNYGYTF.

In this sample, this clone turned up a few times. V gene TRBV19 combines with J gene TRBJ1-6; D gene unclear. From germline, CDR1 is LNHDA and CDR2 SQIVND (reference sequence). The CDR3 loop spans 15 amino acids. Trimming left V 3 bases short and J 6 bases short, with 12 bases between. CDR3 in amino acids: CASSIYRGLNSPLHF. In DNA form, the CDR3 reads TGTGCCAGTAGTATCTATAGAGGTCTTAATTCACCCCTCCACTTT. The whole variable domain, filled in from reference TRBV19 and TRBJ1-6, reads DGGITQSPKYLFRKEGQNVTLSCEQNLNHDAMYWYRQDPGQGLRLIYYSQIVNDFQKGDIAEGYSVSREKKESFPLTVTSAQKNPTAFYLCASSIYRGLNSPLHFGNGTRLTVT.

This clone was seen a few times. This chain uses TRBV7-3 with TRBJ2-7; no clear D. The CDR3 spans 13 residues. V was shortened by 0 bases and J by 5 bases, with 8 bases between the two germline ends. CDR1 is SGHTA, CDR2 FQGTGA, per germline. The CDR3 coding sequence is TGTGCCAGCAGCTTAACGGTCGCTGACGAGCAGTACTTC. Amino acids: CASSLTVADEQYF.

J is TRBJ2-2 and V is TRBV7-9, with D perhaps TRBD1 or TRBD2 (6 bases each). Germline CDR1 is SEHNR and CDR2 is FQNEAQ (reference sequence). V was pared by 3 bases and J by 0 bases, with 17 bases between. This CDR3 comprises 18 residues. The chain's CDR3 is CASSFPPRGQPNTGELFF. The CDR3 DNA reads TGTGCCAGCAGCTTCCCGCCTCGGGGGCAACCGAACACCGGGGAGCTGTTTTTT.

The gene calls are TRBV29-1 and TRBJ2-5, with TRBD1 identical over 7 bases. This CDR3 region has 11 residues. Per germline, CDR1 SQVTM and CDR2 ANQGSEA. V shed 7 bases, J shed 8 bases, and the junction held 7 bases outside the gene matches. The CDR3 nucleotides are TGCAGCGCCGGGACAGCGAGAACCCAGTACTTC. Translation: CSAGTARTQYF. The full variable domain, rest sourced from reference TRBV29-1 and TRBJ2-5, is SAVISQKPSRDICQRGTSLTIQCQVDSQVTMMFWYRQQPGQSLTLIATANQGSEATYESGFVIDKFPISRPNLTFSTLTVSNMSPEDSSIYLCSAGTARTQYFGPGTRLLVL.

The chain carries TRBV19 and TRBJ1-5, with D maybe TRBD1 (5 bases). Germline lookup yields CDR1 LNHDA and CDR2 SQIVND (reference sequence). V lost 3 bases to trimming and J lost 4 bases, with 13 bases between them. The CDR3 runs to 15 residues. DNA for the CDR3: TGTGCCAGTAGTATTGGGGGAATGTTGAATCAGCCCCAGCATTTT. Protein: CASSIGGMLNQPQHF.

The CDR3 spells CASSTRDSGKLFF. CDR3 DNA sequence: TGTGCCAGCAGCACCCGGGACAGCGGAAAACTGTTTTTT. The chain carries TRBV21-1 and TRBJ1-4; the table gives TRBD1 as D, unverified against the DNA. TRBV21-1 is a recognized pseudogene. This CDR3 is built from 13 residues.

Regarding this clone: The sample holds other DNA sequences that translate to the same CDR3. The genes are TRBV9 and TRBJ2-7; tentatively, D is TRBD1 or TRBD2 (5 bases each). In germline, CDR1 is SGDLS, CDR2 YYNGEE. The CDR3 spans 13 residues. Trimming pared 4 bases from V and 0 bases from J, leaving 8 bases between. In DNA form, the CDR3 reads TGTGCCAGCAGCCCGGGACCCTCCTACGAGCAGTACTTC. Protein sequence: CASSPGPSYEQYF. Using reference TRBV9 and TRBJ2-7 for the parts outside the CDR3, the full variable domain is DSGVTQTPKHLITATGQRVTLRCSPRSGDLSVYWYQQSLDQGLQFLIQYYNGEERAKGNILERFSAQQFPDLHSELNLSSLELGDSALYFCASSPGPSYEQYFGPGTRLTVT.

CDR3 DNA: TGTGCCAGCAGCACACCTAGTCCGTTACCGAACACCGGGGAGCTGTTTTTT. It translates to CASSTPSPLPNTGELFF. The chain recombines TRBV7-6 with TRBJ2-2; D unresolved. In germline, CDR1 is SGHVS, CDR2 FNYEAQ. CDR3 size: 17 residues. The ends were cut back, 5 bases at V and 0 bases at J, with 16 bases in the middle.

The rearrangement links TRBV19 to TRBJ2-7; the D is unclear. CDR1 and CDR2 from the germline V gene are LNHDA and SQIVND (reference sequence). This CDR3 has 14 residues. Trimming pared 5 bases from V and 2 bases from J, leaving 13 bases between. In DNA, the CDR3 is TGTGCCAGTAGTTTCGCCAGGAATACCTACGAGCAGTACTTC. Amino acids: CASSFARNTYEQYF.

V and J are TRBV5-1 and TRBJ2-2; 7 bases match TRBD2. This CDR3 is built from 15 residues. With 4 bases clipped from V and 6 bases from J, the junction kept 9 bases outside the gene matches. Per germline, CDR1 SGHRS and CDR2 YFSETQ. This CDR3 reads CASSIGTTRSGELFF. The CDR3 coding sequence is TGCGCCAGCAGCATCGGGACTACACGATCCGGGGAGCTGTTTTTT. Variable domain in full (rest from reference TRBV5-1 and TRBJ2-2): KAGVTQTPRYLIKTRGQQVTLSCSPISGHRSVSWYQQTPGQGLQFLFEYFSETQRNKGNFPGRFSGRQFSNSRSEMNVSTLELGDSALYLCASSIGTTRSGELFFGEGSRLTVL.

The chain links TRBV6-1 to TRBJ2-7; D call uncertain. This CDR3 is 12 amino acids long. Trimming cost V 8 bases and J 0 bases, with 8 bases left between them. Germline CDR1 reads MNHNS; CDR2 reads SASEGT. The CDR3 region has the DNA TGTGCCAGCGGGTACGGCTCCTACGAGCAGTACTTC. Translated, it gives CASGYGSYEQYF.